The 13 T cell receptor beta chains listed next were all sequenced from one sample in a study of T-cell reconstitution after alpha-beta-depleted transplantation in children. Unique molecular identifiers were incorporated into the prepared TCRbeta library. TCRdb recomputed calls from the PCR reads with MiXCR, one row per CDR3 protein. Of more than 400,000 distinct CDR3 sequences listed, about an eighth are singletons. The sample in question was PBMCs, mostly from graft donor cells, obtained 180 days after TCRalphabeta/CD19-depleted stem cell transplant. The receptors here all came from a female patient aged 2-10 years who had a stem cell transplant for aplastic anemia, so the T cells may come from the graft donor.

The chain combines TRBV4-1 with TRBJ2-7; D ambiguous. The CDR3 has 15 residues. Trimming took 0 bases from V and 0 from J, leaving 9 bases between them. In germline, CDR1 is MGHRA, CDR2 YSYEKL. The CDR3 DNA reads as TGCGCCAGCAGCCAAGATCCGCTAAGCTCCTACGAGCAGTACGTC. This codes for CASSQDPLSSYEQYV.

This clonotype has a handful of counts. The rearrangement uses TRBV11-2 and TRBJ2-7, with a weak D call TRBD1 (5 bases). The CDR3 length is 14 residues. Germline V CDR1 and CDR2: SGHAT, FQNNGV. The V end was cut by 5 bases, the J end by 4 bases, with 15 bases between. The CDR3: CASSPDRMDYEQYF. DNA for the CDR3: TGTGCCAGCAGCCCAGACAGAATGGATTACGAGCAGTACTTC.

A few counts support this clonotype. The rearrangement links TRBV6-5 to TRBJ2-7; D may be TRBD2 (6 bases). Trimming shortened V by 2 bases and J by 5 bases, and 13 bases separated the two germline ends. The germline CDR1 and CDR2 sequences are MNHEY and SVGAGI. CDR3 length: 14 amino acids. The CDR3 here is CASSYGGGLDEQYF. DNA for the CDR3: TGTGCCAGCAGTTACGGGGGAGGTCTGGACGAGCAGTACTTC.

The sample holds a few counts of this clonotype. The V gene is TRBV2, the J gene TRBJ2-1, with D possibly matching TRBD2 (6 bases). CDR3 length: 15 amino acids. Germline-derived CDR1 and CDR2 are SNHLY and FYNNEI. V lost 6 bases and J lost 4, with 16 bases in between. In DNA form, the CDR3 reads TGTGCCAGCAGGCGGCTAGCGAACGAGTACAATGAGCAGTTCTTC. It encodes CASRRLANEYNEQFF. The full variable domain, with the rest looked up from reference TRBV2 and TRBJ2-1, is EPEVTQTPSHQVTQMGQEVILRCVPISNHLYFYWYRQILGQKVEFLVSFYNNEISEKSEIFDDQFSVERPDGSNFTLKIRSTKLEDSAMYFCASRRLANEYNEQFFGPGTRLTVL.

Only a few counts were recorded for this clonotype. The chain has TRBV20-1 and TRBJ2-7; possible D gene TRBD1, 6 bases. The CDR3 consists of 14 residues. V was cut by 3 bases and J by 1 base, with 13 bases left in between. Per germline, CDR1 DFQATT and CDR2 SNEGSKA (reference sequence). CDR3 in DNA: TGCAGTGCTAGCGTGCAGGGGATTTCCTACGAGCAGTACTTC. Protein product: CSASVQGISYEQYF.

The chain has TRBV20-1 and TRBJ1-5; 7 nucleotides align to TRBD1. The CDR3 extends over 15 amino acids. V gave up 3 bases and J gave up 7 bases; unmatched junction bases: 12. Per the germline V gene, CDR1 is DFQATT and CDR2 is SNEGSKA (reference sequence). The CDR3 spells CSASQTPGQPQPQHF. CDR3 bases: TGCAGTGCTAGTCAAACCCCGGGACAGCCACAGCCCCAGCATTTT.

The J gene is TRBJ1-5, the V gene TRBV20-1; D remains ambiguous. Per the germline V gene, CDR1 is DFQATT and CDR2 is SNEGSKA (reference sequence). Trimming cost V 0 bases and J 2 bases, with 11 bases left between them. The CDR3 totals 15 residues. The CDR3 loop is CSAREWGAGNQPQHF. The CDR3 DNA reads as TGCAGTGCTAGAGAGTGGGGTGCGGGCAATCAGCCCCAGCATTTT.

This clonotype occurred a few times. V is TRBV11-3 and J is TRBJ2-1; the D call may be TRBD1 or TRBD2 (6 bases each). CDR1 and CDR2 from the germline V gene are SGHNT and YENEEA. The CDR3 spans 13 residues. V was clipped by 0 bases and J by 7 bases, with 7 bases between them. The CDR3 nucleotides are TGTGCCAGCAGCTTAGAAGGGGGGAATGAGCAGTTCTTC. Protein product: CASSLEGGNEQFF.

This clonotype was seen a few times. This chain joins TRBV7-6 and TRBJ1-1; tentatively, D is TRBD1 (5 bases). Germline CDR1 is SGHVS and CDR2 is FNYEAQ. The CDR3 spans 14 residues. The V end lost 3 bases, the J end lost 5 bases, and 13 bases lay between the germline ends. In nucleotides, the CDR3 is TGTGCCAGCAGCTTCCAGGGCGGGCGGACTGAAGCTTTCTTT. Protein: CASSFQGGRTEAFF.

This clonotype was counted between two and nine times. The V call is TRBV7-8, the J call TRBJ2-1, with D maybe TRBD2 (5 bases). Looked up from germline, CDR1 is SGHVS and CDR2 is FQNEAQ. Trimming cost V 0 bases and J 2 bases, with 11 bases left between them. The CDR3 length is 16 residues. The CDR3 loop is CASSLARVSTYNEQFF. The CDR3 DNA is TGTGCCAGCAGCTTAGCGCGGGTAAGCACCTACAATGAGCAGTTCTTC.

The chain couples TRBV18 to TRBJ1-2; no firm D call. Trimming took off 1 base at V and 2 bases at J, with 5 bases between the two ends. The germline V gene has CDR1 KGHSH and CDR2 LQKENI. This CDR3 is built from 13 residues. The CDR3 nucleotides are TGTGCCAGCTCACCACGGCAGAACTATGGCTACACCTTC. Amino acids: CASSPRQNYGYTF. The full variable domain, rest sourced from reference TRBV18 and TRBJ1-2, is NAGVMQNPRHLVRRRGQEARLRCSPMKGHSHVYWYRQLPEEGLKFMVYLQKENIIDESGMPKERFSAEFPKEGPSILRIQQVVRGDSAAYFCASSPRQNYGYTFGSGTRLTVV.

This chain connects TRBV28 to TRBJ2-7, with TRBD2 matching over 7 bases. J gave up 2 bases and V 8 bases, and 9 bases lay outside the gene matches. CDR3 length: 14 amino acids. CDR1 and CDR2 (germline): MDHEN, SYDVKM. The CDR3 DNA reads TGTGCCAGCCAACCGGGCGGGAGAGCCTACGAGCAGTACGTC. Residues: CASQPGGRAYEQYV.

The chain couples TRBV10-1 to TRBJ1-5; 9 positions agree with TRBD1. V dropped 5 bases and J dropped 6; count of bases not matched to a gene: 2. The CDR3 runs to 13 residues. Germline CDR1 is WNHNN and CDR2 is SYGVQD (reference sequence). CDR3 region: CASSTGQGQPQHF. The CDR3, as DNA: TGCGCCAGCAGTACGGGACAGGGTCAGCCCCAGCATTTT.